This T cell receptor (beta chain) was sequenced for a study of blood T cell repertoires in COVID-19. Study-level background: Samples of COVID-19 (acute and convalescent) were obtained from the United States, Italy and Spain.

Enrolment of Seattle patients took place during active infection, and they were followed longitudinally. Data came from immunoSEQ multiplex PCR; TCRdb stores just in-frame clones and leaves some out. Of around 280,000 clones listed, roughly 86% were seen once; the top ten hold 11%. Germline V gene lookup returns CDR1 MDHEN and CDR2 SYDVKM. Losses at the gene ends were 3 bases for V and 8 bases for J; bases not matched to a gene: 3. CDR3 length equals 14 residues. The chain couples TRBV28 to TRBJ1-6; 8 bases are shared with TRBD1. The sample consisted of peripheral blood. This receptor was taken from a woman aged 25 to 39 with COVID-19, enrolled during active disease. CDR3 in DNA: TGTGCCAGCAGTTTCGGACAGGGTTATTCACCCCTCCACTTT. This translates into CASSFGQGYSPLHF.